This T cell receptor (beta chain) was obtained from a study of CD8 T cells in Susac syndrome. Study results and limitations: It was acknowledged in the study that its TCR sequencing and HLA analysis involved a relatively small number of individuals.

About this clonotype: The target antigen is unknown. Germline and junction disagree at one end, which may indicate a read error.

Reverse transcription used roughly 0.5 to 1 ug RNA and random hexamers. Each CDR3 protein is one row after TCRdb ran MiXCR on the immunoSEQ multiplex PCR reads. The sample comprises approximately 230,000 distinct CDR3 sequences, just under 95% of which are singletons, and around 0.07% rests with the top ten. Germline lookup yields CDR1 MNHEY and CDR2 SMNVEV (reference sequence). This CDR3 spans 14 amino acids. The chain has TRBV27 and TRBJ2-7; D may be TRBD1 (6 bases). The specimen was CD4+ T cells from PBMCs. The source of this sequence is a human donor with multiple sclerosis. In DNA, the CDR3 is TGTGCCAGCAGTCACAACAACTATCAGGGGATCCAGGACTTC. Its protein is CASSHNNYQGIQDF.